A single sample is the source of the 17 T cell receptor beta chains below, sequenced in a study of cytomegalovirus exposure and HLA in healthy donors. PCR was performed using 60 Vbeta and 13 Jbeta primers. Assay: immunoSEQ multiplex PCR; the TCRdb copy retains only in-frame clones and omits some. Seen here are approximately 210,000 clones, around 87% observed once, and the top ten hold approximately 2%. The specimen sequenced was PBMCs. The receptors come from a woman under 30 in good health and CMV-seronegative.

The table lists this clone with a few counts. The chain couples TRBV5-6 to TRBJ2-1; D is possibly TRBD2 (7 bases). CDR1 and CDR2 (germline): SGHDT, YYEEEE. V gave up 3 bases and J gave up 6 bases, with 13 bases separating them. This CDR3 is 14 amino acids long. The CDR3 DNA sequence: TGTGCCAGCAGCTGGAGGGGGGGCAGCAATGAGCAGTTCTTC. Amino acid sequence: CASSWRGGSNEQFF.

The V call is TRBV5-6, the J call TRBJ2-1, with a tentative D call TRBD1 (5 bases). The CDR3 runs 15 residues. Trimming shortened V by 0 bases and J by 7 bases, and 14 bases separated the two germline ends. The V gene's germline CDR1 is SGHDT and CDR2 YYEEEE. The CDR3 sequence is CASSLARQGWNEQFF. The CDR3 region has the DNA TGTGCCAGCAGCTTGGCCCGTCAGGGTTGGAATGAGCAGTTCTTC.

The rearrangement uses TRBV7-9 and TRBJ2-2; 9 nucleotides agree with TRBD1. The CDR3 length is 17 residues. After removal of 3 bases from V and 4 bases from J, the junction contained 9 bases not matched to a gene. CDR1 is SEHNR, CDR2 FQNEAQ, per germline (reference sequence). The DNA for the CDR3 is TGTGCCAGCAGCTTGGATCTAGGACAGGGGCCCACCGGGGAGCTGTTTTTT. Translated, it gives CASSLDLGQGPTGELFF.

J is TRBJ2-7 and V is TRBV9, with TRBD1 matching over 8 bases. The CDR3 runs 13 residues. J gave up 6 bases and V 2 bases, and 4 bases lay outside the gene matches. Per germline, CDR1 SGDLS and CDR2 YYNGEE. The CDR3 DNA sequence: TGTGCCAGCAGCGTGGGAACAGGGGGCGAGCAGTACTTC. Amino acids: CASSVGTGGEQYF.

V usage is TRBV27 and J usage is TRBJ1-5; TRBD1 matches at 7 bases. The CDR3 runs to 15 residues. Per the germline V gene, CDR1 is MNHEY and CDR2 is SMNVEV (reference sequence). Trimming cost V 2 bases and J 3 bases; bases outside gene matches: 4. The CDR3 DNA is TGTGCCAGCAGTTTAGGGGGACAGTTCAATCAGCCCCAGCATTTT. Protein: CASSLGGQFNQPQHF.

The V gene is TRBV5-4, the J gene TRBJ2-7, with 10 bases lining up with TRBD1. This CDR3 region has 15 residues. V lost 3 bases and J lost 1; bases outside the gene matches: 4. The germline CDR1 and CDR2 sequences are SGHNT and YYREEE (reference sequence). The CDR3 coding sequence is TGTGCCAGCAGCTGGGGGGACAGGGGATCCTACGAGCAGTACTTC. As protein: CASSWGDRGSYEQYF.

The V call is TRBV7-6, the J call TRBJ1-6, with D hard to call. From germline, CDR1 is SGHVS and CDR2 FNYEAQ. The CDR3 is made up of 13 amino acids. Trimming shortened V by 4 bases and J by 8 bases, and 9 bases separated the two germline ends. The CDR3 bases are TGTGCCAGCAGCTCGGAGGGAGATTCACCCCTCCACTTT. Translating gives CASSSEGDSPLHF.

The chain carries TRBV27 and TRBJ1-2, with a possible D match to TRBD1 (6 bases). Germline values: CDR1 MNHEY, CDR2 SMNVEV (reference sequence). V was trimmed by 4 bases and J by 4 bases, leaving 19 bases between them. This CDR3 spans 16 amino acids. The CDR3 DNA is TGTGCCAGCAGTTCGAGTCAGGGGTTAATGGGCTATGGCTACACCTTC. This gives the protein CASSSSQGLMGYGYTF.

The rearrangement links TRBV27 to TRBJ1-2, with D possibly matching TRBD1 (5 bases). From germline, CDR1 is MNHEY and CDR2 SMNVEV (reference sequence). The CDR3 consists of 14 residues. The germline V and J ends were trimmed by 2 bases and 8 bases, with 15 bases remaining between them. CDR3 DNA sequence: TGTGCCAGCAGTTTAGGAAGGGGCCCCGACGGCTACACCTTC. Its protein product is CASSLGRGPDGYTF.

V and J are TRBV19 and TRBJ2-3, with 9 nucleotides matching TRBD2. CDR3 size: 16 residues. The V gene end was trimmed by 5 bases and the J gene end by 4 bases; junction bases not matched to a gene: 10. From germline, CDR1 is LNHDA and CDR2 SQIVND (reference sequence). CDR3 DNA sequence: TGTGCCAGTAGTCGGTTTAGCGGGGGAGTTCCAGATACGCAGTATTTT. Amino acids: CASSRFSGGVPDTQYF.

The sample holds a few counts of this clone. The gene calls are TRBV4-3 and TRBJ2-5, with TRBD1 matching 10 bases. The DNA end favors TRBJ2-7, so the J call may be wrong. Germline CDR1 and CDR2: LGHNA and YSLEER. CDR3 length: 15 amino acids. The CDR3 loop is CASSLRDRGPYEQYF. CDR3 nucleotides: TGCGCCAGCAGCCTCCGGGACAGGGGTCCCTACGAGCAGTACTTC.

This chain connects TRBV11-3 to TRBJ2-4; 10 bases agree with TRBD2. The V gene's germline CDR1 is SGHNT and CDR2 YENEEA. The trim removed 5 bases at V and 9 bases at J, leaving 10 bases unmatched. CDR3 length equals 15 residues. The CDR3 bases are TGTGCCAGCAGCCCCCATAGCGGGAGGCCCGTCATTCAGTACTTC. Protein sequence: CASSPHSGRPVIQYF.

This chain links TRBV9 with TRBJ2-1; a possible D gene is TRBD1 (8 bases). This CDR3 contains 18 residues. Germline V lookup: CDR1 SGDLS, CDR2 YYNGEE. Deletions cut 5 bases from V and 4 bases from J, with 25 bases between. The chain's CDR3 is CASRKGGTGRLVYNEQFF. In DNA form, the CDR3 reads TGTGCCAGCAGGAAGGGGGGGACAGGCCGCCTCGTTTACAATGAGCAGTTCTTC.

This chain uses TRBV13 with TRBJ1-5; tentative D call: TRBD1 (6 bases). Trimming cost V 5 bases and J 1 base, with 12 bases left between them. The CDR3 extends over 15 amino acids. CDR1 is PRHDT, CDR2 FYEKMQ, per germline (reference sequence). The CDR3 region has the DNA TGTGCCAGCAGCAAACAGGGCGGGAGCAATCAGCCCCAGCATTTT. It codes for CASSKQGGSNQPQHF.

The chain uses TRBV27 and TRBJ1-3; TRBD1 matches 7 bases. The CDR3 runs to 14 residues. V dropped 7 bases and J dropped 0; count of bases not matched to a gene: 3. Germline CDR1 reads MNHEY; CDR2 reads SMNVEV (reference sequence). The CDR3 DNA follows: TGTGCCAGCAAGGGACAGTTCTCTGGAAACACCATATATTTT. It encodes CASKGQFSGNTIYF.

The gene calls are TRBV4-1 and TRBJ2-7; D is unresolved. The germline V gene encodes CDR1 MGHRA and CDR2 YSYEKL. CDR3 length: 13 residues. V gave up 4 bases and J gave up 6 bases, with 13 bases separating them. The CDR3 DNA sequence: TGCGCCAGCAGCCCTCGGCGGCGCACCGAGCAGTACTTC. It is translated as CASSPRRRTEQYF.

The chain joins TRBV7-8 to TRBJ2-1; 8 bases line up with TRBD2. V shed 1 base, J shed 5 bases, and the junction held 7 bases outside the gene matches. The CDR3 consists of 16 residues. CDR1 and CDR2 from the germline V gene are SGHVS and FQNEAQ. The CDR3 coding sequence is TGTGCCAGCAGCTTAGGGGCCGGGACTAGAGACAATGAGCAGTTCTTC. It is translated as CASSLGAGTRDNEQFF.